Presented here are 10 T cell receptor beta chains from one specimen sequenced in a study of blood T cell repertoires in COVID-19. TCRdb's table, derived via immunoSEQ multiplex PCR, lists solely in-frame clones and lacks some. The sample lists over 200,000 clones; 85% to 90% were seen once. Sequencing input: PBMCs or T cells enriched from blood (not recorded which). The receptors stem from a man between 18 and 35 years old who had recovered from COVID-19.

This clone was observed a few times. The chain recombines TRBV25-1 with TRBJ1-4, with D possibly matching TRBD1 (6 bases). Trimming cost V 4 bases and J 7 bases, with 16 bases left between them. The CDR3 runs to 15 residues. Per the germline V gene, CDR1 is MGHDK and CDR2 is SYGVNS. The CDR3, as DNA: TGTGCCAGCAGTGCTGTGGGGGCTACGGGTGAAAAACTGTTTTTT. Protein product: CASSAVGATGEKLFF.

V gene TRBV11-2 combines with J gene TRBJ2-5; D call uncertain. Germline V lookup: CDR1 SGHAT, CDR2 FQNNGV. Trimming took 2 bases from V and 0 from J, leaving 7 bases between them. This CDR3 spans 14 amino acids. The DNA for the CDR3 is TGTGCCAGCAGCTTAAGTCCAGACCAAGAGACCCAGTACTTC. Translation: CASSLSPDQETQYF.

CDR3: CAISDLLVRGKAPDNGYTF. DNA for the CDR3: TGTGCCATCAGTGACCTCCTTGTAAGGGGGAAGGCACCTGATAATGGCTACACCTTC. J is TRBJ1-2 and V is TRBV10-3; D is possibly TRBD1 (6 bases). This CDR3 region has 19 residues. Trimming took off 3 bases at V and 6 bases at J, with 29 bases between the two ends. Germline-derived CDR1 and CDR2 are ENHRY and SYGVKD.

This clone has a handful of counts. The V and J genes are TRBV12-3 or TRBV12-4 and TRBJ1-1, with 12 positions matching TRBD1. The V gene end was trimmed by 8 bases and the J gene end by 7 bases; junction bases not matched to a gene: 5. This CDR3 spans 13 amino acids. CDR3 sequence: CASGRDRGLEAFF. For the CDR3, the DNA is TGTGCCAGCGGCCGGGACAGGGGGCTTGAAGCTTTCTTT.

This chain links TRBV5-8 with TRBJ2-7, with 7 nucleotides matching TRBD1. Germline V gene sequence: CDR1 SGHTS, CDR2 YDEGEE. CDR3 length: 13 amino acids. Unmatched junction bases numbered 5, after V lost 3 bases and J lost 5 bases. The CDR3 reads CASSYSRGHEQYF. The DNA of the CDR3 is TGTGCCAGCAGCTACTCTAGGGGGCACGAGCAGTACTTC.

V and J are TRBV7-2 and TRBJ2-1; TRBD2 matches 11 bases. This CDR3 is built from 15 residues. J lost 7 bases, V lost 5 bases, and 7 bases had no gene match. The germline gives CDR1 SGHTA, CDR2 FQGNSA. The CDR3 reads CASSHSGGAWNEQFF. As DNA, the CDR3 is TGTGCCAGCAGCCATAGCGGGGGGGCGTGGAATGAGCAGTTCTTC.

This rearrangement joins TRBV15 to TRBJ2-1, with a possible D match to TRBD1 (6 bases). The CDR3 runs 17 residues. Trimming shortened V by 1 base and J by 0 bases, and 13 bases separated the two germline ends. Looked up from germline, CDR1 is LNHNV and CDR2 is YYDKDF (reference sequence). The CDR3 coding sequence is TGTGCCACCAGCAGAGGAATTACAGGGAGCTCCTACAATGAGCAGTTCTTC. Encoded protein: CATSRGITGSSYNEQFF. Together with reference TRBV15 and TRBJ2-1, the CDR3 gives the full variable domain: DAMVIQNPRYQVTQFGKPVTLSCSQTLNHNVMYWYQQKSSQAPKLLFHYYDKDFNNEADTPDNFQSRRPNTSFCFLDIRSPGLGDTAMYLCATSRGITGSSYNEQFFGPGTRLTVL.

The gene calls are TRBV18 and TRBJ1-6, with D possibly TRBD1 on 5 matching bases. The CDR3 sequence is 15 residues long. Germline V gives CDR1 KGHSH, CDR2 LQKENI. Trimming removed 6 bases at V and 5 bases at J, with 14 bases between. CDR3 bases: TGTGCCAGCTCCAGAGGCAGGGTGGATAATTCACCCCTCCACTTT. It translates to CASSRGRVDNSPLHF.

This clone was observed many times. The chain employs TRBV19 and TRBJ1-5; 8 bases map to TRBD1. The trim removed 1 base at V and 1 base at J, leaving 9 bases unmatched. This CDR3 is built from 18 residues. Germline CDR1 is LNHDA and CDR2 is SQIVND (reference sequence). CDR3 loop: CASSIVHDRGSSNQPQHF. CDR3 bases: TGTGCCAGTAGTATAGTCCACGACAGGGGATCGAGCAATCAGCCCCAGCATTTT.

The chain carries TRBV30 and TRBJ2-7; perhaps TRBD2 as D (5 bases). The germline V gene encodes CDR1 GTSNPN and CDR2 SVGIG (reference sequence). Trimming left V 0 bases short and J 0 bases short, with 9 bases between. The CDR3 sequence is 14 residues long. CDR3 nucleotides: TGTGCCTGGAGTGTTCCGAGGGTCTCCTACGAGCAGTACTTC. Its translation: CAWSVPRVSYEQYF.